The clone carrying this T cell receptor (beta chain) was seen only a few times. Its antigen is not identified. The study sequenced cultured CD4+ T cell DNA using the Oncomine TCR Beta short-read assay. Cultured CD4+ T cells were the source of extracted genomic DNA. In TCRdb, the PCR reads were re-called with MiXCR into one record per CDR3 protein. The sample contains approximately 20,000 distinct CDR3 sequences, under 40% of which appear only once. Time point reported: late sampling 161 to 241 days after vaccination in a few convalescent patients. Treatment in this sample: roughly 10-day PBMC culture with coronavirus spike peptide pools or control peptides (ViraFEST assay). The data are from a study of vaccination and CD4 T cells after COVID-19. The TCR was taken from a human donor who had recovered from COVID-19. Specimen: CD4+ T cells from blood, cultured in vitro, collected about 7 months after SARS-CoV-2 vaccination.

CDR3 region: CASSRGQSEQYF. Here the CDR3 DNA reads TGTGCCAGCAGCCGGGGACAGAGTGAGCAGTACTTC. This chain connects TRBV2 to TRBJ2-7; 7 nucleotides match TRBD1. V gave up 6 bases and J gave up 7 bases; unmatched junction bases: 6. CDR1 is SNHLY, CDR2 FYNNEI, per germline. The CDR3 is 12 amino acids.